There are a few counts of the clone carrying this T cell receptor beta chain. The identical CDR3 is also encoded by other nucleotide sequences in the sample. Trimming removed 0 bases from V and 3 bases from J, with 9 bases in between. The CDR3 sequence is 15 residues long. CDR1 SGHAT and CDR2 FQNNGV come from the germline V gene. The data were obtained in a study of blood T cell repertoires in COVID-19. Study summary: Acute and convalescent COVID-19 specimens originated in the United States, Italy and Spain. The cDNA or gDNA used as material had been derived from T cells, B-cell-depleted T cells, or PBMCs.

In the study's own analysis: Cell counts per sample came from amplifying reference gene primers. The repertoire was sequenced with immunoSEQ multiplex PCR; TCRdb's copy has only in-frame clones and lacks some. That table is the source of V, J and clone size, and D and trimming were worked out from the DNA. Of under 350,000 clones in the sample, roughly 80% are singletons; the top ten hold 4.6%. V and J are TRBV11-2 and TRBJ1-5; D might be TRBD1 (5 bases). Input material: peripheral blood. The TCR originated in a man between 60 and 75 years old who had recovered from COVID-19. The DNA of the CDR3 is TGTGCCAGCAGCTTAGATTCAGGGAACAATCAGCCCCAGCATTTT. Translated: CASSLDSGNNQPQHF.